The 10 T cell receptor beta chains below were found in one sample sequenced in a study of CD8+ T cells in alopecia areata. Extraction of RNA preceded its reverse transcription into cDNA, which served as the sequencing template. Some clones are missing from TCRdb's copy, which holds only in-frame ones; the method was immunoSEQ multiplex PCR. The data contain just over 150,000 clones, under 60% of them seen just once; the ten biggest clones take up 19%. The sample in question was CD8+ T cells sorted from blood, obtained at week 0. The receptors shown here come from a human donor with alopecia areata.

The chain carries TRBV5-1 and TRBJ2-1; D is perhaps TRBD2 (5 bases). Per germline, CDR1 SGHRS and CDR2 YFSETQ. Trimming stripped 1 base from V and 5 bases from J, with 13 bases between. The CDR3 sequence is 15 residues long. The CDR3: CASSLTRGWDNEQFF. The CDR3 DNA reads TGCGCCAGCAGCTTGACCCGGGGATGGGACAATGAGCAGTTCTTC.

The chain has TRBV30 and TRBJ2-1; D might be TRBD1 (5 bases). This CDR3 has 13 amino acids. CDR1 and CDR2 from the germline V gene are GTSNPN and SVGIG (reference sequence). Trimming pared 0 bases from V and 9 bases from J, leaving 12 bases between. This CDR3 reads CAWSVQARSEQFF. For the CDR3, the DNA is TGTGCCTGGAGTGTACAGGCCCGTAGTGAGCAGTTCTTC.

This clone appeared a few times. The chain employs TRBV5-6 and TRBJ2-7; no reliable D call. The CDR3 loop spans 13 amino acids. In germline, CDR1 is SGHDT, CDR2 YYEEEE. V was shortened by 0 bases and J by 0 bases, with 4 bases between the two germline ends. The CDR3 reads CASSLASSYEQYF. The CDR3 bases are TGTGCCAGCAGCTTGGCCTCCTCCTACGAGCAGTACTTC.

The V call is TRBV27, the J call TRBJ1-1; D possibly corresponds to TRBD1 (5 bases). The germline V gene encodes CDR1 MNHEY and CDR2 SMNVEV (reference sequence). The CDR3 is 14 residues long. The ends were cut back, 8 bases at V and 0 bases at J, with 13 bases in the middle. The CDR3 DNA sequence: TGTGCCAGCGCTGAAGGGGCAGTGAACACTGAAGCTTTCTTT. Its translation is CASAEGAVNTEAFF.

In its sample, this clone was seen a few times. The sample carries other DNA sequences with the same CDR3. CDR3 DNA sequence: TGTGCCACCAGCAGAGAAAGTTATAGCAATCAGCCCCAGCATTTT. Translation: CATSRESYSNQPQHF. The V call is TRBV15, the J call TRBJ1-5; D is unresolved. The V gene's germline CDR1 is LNHNV and CDR2 YYDKDF (reference sequence). This CDR3 spans 15 amino acids. Trimming took 0 bases from V and 0 from J, leaving 6 bases between them.

V is TRBV4-3 and J is TRBJ2-5; TRBD2 aligns across 10 bases. The ends lost 4 bases at V and 3 bases at J; junction bases unmatched: 8. Germline CDR1 is LGHNA and CDR2 is YSLEER. CDR3 length: 16 amino acids. The CDR3 protein is CASSPDGTSGEETQYF. The CDR3 region has the DNA TGCGCCAGCAGCCCCGACGGAACTAGCGGGGAAGAGACCCAGTACTTC.

This chain connects TRBV30 to TRBJ2-3, with D perhaps matching TRBD2 (5 bases). The V and J ends lost 0 bases and 2 bases respectively, with 6 bases between them. CDR1 and CDR2 from the germline V gene are GTSNPN and SVGIG (reference sequence). CDR3 length: 13 residues. The CDR3 nucleotides are TGTGCCTGGAGTGTACTAGACACAGATACGCAGTATTTT. It yields the protein CAWSVLDTDTQYF.

The chain carries TRBV2 and TRBJ1-6; a weak D match, TRBD1 (6 bases). V was trimmed by 6 bases and J by 10 bases, leaving 16 bases between them. The germline V gene encodes CDR1 SNHLY and CDR2 FYNNEI. The CDR3 runs 14 residues. The CDR3 here is CASRETGRGSPLHF. As DNA, the CDR3 is TGTGCCAGCAGAGAAACAGGGCGGGGCTCACCCCTCCACTTT.

CDR3 sequence: CASSINRGGGYTF. The CDR3 DNA reads TGTGCCAGCAGTATCAACAGGGGAGGTGGCTACACCTTC. J is TRBJ1-2 and V is TRBV27; 7 bases fit TRBD1. Per the germline V gene, CDR1 is MNHEY and CDR2 is SMNVEV (reference sequence). Trimming at V came to 5 bases and at J to 7 bases, leaving 7 bases not matched to a gene. The CDR3 is 13 residues long.

The rearrangement links TRBV5-1 to TRBJ2-7, with 7 nucleotides matching TRBD2. After removal of 1 base from V and 0 bases from J, the junction contained 7 bases not matched to a gene. The CDR3 extends over 16 amino acids. Germline-derived CDR1 and CDR2 are SGHRS and YFSETQ. CDR3 sequence reads: CASSLSLAESSYEQYF. CDR3 DNA sequence: TGCGCCAGCAGCTTGTCGCTAGCGGAGAGCTCCTACGAGCAGTACTTC. Drawing the rest from reference TRBV5-1 and TRBJ2-7, the complete variable domain is KAGVTQTPRYLIKTRGQQVTLSCSPISGHRSVSWYQQTPGQGLQFLFEYFSETQRNKGNFPGRFSGRQFSNSRSEMNVSTLELGDSALYLCASSLSLAESSYEQYFGPGTRLTVT.